This TCR beta chain is drawn from a study of Ad26.COV2.S vaccination and SARS-CoV-2 variants (TCRdb year 2021). Notes on the research overall: Vaccine-arm donors came from COV1001, a multicentre, randomized, double-blind, placebo-controlled phase I-IIa trial of Ad26.COV2.S in healthy adults. Ad26.COV2.S was given intramuscularly at 5x10^10 or 1x10^11 viral particles, as a single shot or as two shots 56 days apart. TCRbeta repertoire sequencing was used to assess the specificity and breadth of SARS-CoV-2-reactive T cell receptors after Ad26.COV2.S vaccination. The TCR-sequenced set comprised about 32 samples: around 20 Ad26.COV2.S vaccine recipients, 5 placebo recipients and 8 SARS-CoV-2 convalescent individuals. Participants in the trial were split at random into five groups of five each, receiving low-dose or high-dose Ad26.COV2.S once or twice, or else placebo on both occasions. Throughout the experiments and outcome assessment, investigators stayed blinded to trial group allocation.

This specimen's treatment or condition label, interpreted: some 20 received Ad26.COV2.S at low or high dose, single or two shots; 5 received placebo; per-sample allocation not given. Repertoires of vaccine and placebo recipients were sequenced from samples collected on day 63 after the first injection. In Cohort 1b, 25 to 30 adults aged 18-55 years were enrolled at a single site in Boston, USA, between 29 July and 7 August 2020. Ad26.COV2.S was a replication-incompetent adenovirus type 26 vector that expressed a prefusion-stabilized SARS-CoV-2 spike protein derived from the original Wuhan strain. Overall study results and their limits: After vaccination, spike-specific CD8+ and CD4+ T cell responses were reported to show substantial breadth. Spike-specific TCR breadth was higher in Ad26.COV2.S recipients than in placebo recipients (P = 0.0014). The authors noted that total T cell responses may have been underestimated by the TCR breadth and depth analyses. The study was not powered to compare responses between vaccine doses or regimens. Vaccine and placebo recipients had comparable non-spike TCR breadth, which fits with the vaccine containing only spike.

Points on this clone: What antigen it recognizes has not been identified. Nothing much larger sits one base from this clone, and base qualities are not available.

CDR3 length: 14 amino acids, cysteine to phenylalanine. Of the read, only the CDR3 DNA is kept; its 42 bases are in frame from base 1. A distance of 8 bases separates the germline ends of V and J, which lose 0 bases and 3 bases respectively. Taken from the germline V gene, the CDR1 and CDR2 loops are SGHVS and FQNEAQ. The immunoSEQ Assay was used to sequence TCRbeta CDR3 regions. After extraction, genomic DNA underwent amplification by bias-controlled multiplex PCR, followed by high-throughput sequencing. The study's processing was this. To quantify the absolute abundance of each unique TCRbeta CDR3 region, sequences were collapsed and filtered. Usable DNA was measured by amplifying reference genes present in all nucleated cells, and TCRbeta template counts were normalized to that usable DNA to estimate T cell fraction. Repertoire TCRs were annotated as SARS-CoV-2-specific when V gene, CDR3 amino acid sequence and J gene were exactly matched to a known reactive TCR set. The reference SARS-CoV-2 TCR set came from MIRA and was filtered for enrichment in COVID-19-positive ImmuneCODE repertoires, removing public or cross-reactive TCRs. Using the MIRA antigens, annotated TCRs were further analysed by specific ORF or by position within an ORF. Depth was the summed frequency of annotated unique rearrangements, while breadth was defined as annotated unique rearrangements over total unique productive rearrangements. Group comparisons of TCR breadth used two-sided Wilcoxon rank-sum tests. TCRdb took this table from immuneACCESS and kept in-frame rearrangements with V and J called. Such tables lack part of the clones; where checked against another copy, unresolved V genes explain under half of the gap, and the rest is unexplained. V and J calls and clone size are those listed in that table; D and trimming were worked out from the DNA. This sample has about 390,000 clones in its table, and less than 90% of those were observed once. The ten largest clones capture roughly 3% of the sample.

Sequenced here: peripheral blood, sampled in a trial of Ad26.COV2.S vaccine versus placebo. The V gene is TRBV7-8 and the J gene is TRBJ1-1, and possibly TRBD1, on 5 matching bases. This clonotype was obtained from a person between 18 and 65 years old who received the Ad26.COV2.S COVID-19 vaccine or a placebo. At the DNA level, the sequence is TGTGCCAGCAGCTTAGCGGCGGGGGACACTGAAGCTTTCTTT. Its protein reads: CASSLAAGDTEAFF.